A selection of T cell receptor beta chains follows, all from one sample in a study of blood T cell repertoires in COVID-19. Using immunoSEQ multiplex PCR, the repertoire was profiled, and TCRdb retains in-frame clones only, with some absent. This table holds approximately 470,000 clones, approximately 86% found once. The sequencing sample was made of PBMCs or T cells enriched from blood (not recorded which). These receptors all stem from a young woman who had recovered from COVID-19. Each CDR3 is given with its conserved first and last residue. The D gene is left open where the match is weak. Clone size is given for some rows only: seen once, a few or many times, or a class if the clone is expanded.

>TRBV7-6|NA|TRBJ1-6|once
CASSLGQGLDSPLHF
TGTGCCAGCAGCTTAGGTCAGGGGTTGGATTCACCCCTCCACTTT
>TRBV18|NA|TRBJ2-1|NA
CASSPASEKGDEQFF
TGTGCCAGCTCACCCGCTAGCGAAAAGGGCGATGAGCAGTTCTTC
>TRBV28|TRBD1|TRBJ1-1|NA
CASSPFRGTGYLNTEAFF
TGTGCCAGCAGTCCCTTCCGGGGGACAGGGTATCTGAACACTGAAGCTTTCTTT
>TRBV30|NA|TRBJ1-1|NA
CAWRRYFMNTEAFF
TGTGCCTGGAGGAGGTACTTCATGAACACTGAAGCTTTCTTT
>TRBV6-6|TRBD1|TRBJ1-5|once
CASSPGTATHSNQPQHF
TGTGCCAGCAGTCCCGGGACAGCTACCCATAGCAATCAGCCCCAGCATTTT
>TRBV21-1|NA|TRBJ1-1|NA
CASSKQGANTEAFF
TGTGCCAGCAGCAAACAGGGGGCGAACACTGAAGCTTTCTTT
>TRBV2|TRBD2|TRBJ2-1|NA
CASSRTREGEQFF
TGTGCCAGCAGCCGGACTCGGGAGGGGGAGCAGTTCTTC
>TRBV6-4|NA|TRBJ1-1|NA
CASSAPAIQGNTEAFF
TGTGCCAGCAGCGCGCCTGCCATACAGGGGAACACTGAAGCTTTCTTT
>TRBV7-9|NA|TRBJ1-5|NA
CASSNGGINQPQHF
TGTGCCAGCTCAAACGGGGGGATCAATCAGCCCCAGCATTTT
>TRBV7-2|TRBD1|TRBJ1-1|NA
CASSFPTGEWEAFF
TGTGCCAGCAGCTTCCCGACAGGGGAATGGGAAGCTTTCTTT
>TRBV7-6|TRBD1|TRBJ1-3|once
CASSATDRVSGNTIYF
TGTGCCAGCAGCGCAACGGACAGGGTCTCTGGAAACACCATATATTTT
>TRBV11-2|TRBD2|TRBJ2-3|NA
CASSPRGASTDTQYF
TGTGCCAGCAGCCCGCGGGGGGCGAGCACAGATACGCAGTATTTT
>TRBV5-1|NA|TRBJ1-3|NA
CASSLIVSSGNTIYF
TGCGCCAGCAGCTTAATCGTCAGCTCTGGAAACACCATATATTTT
>TRBV7-3|TRBD1|TRBJ2-3|few
CASSPDRGQGTQYF
TGTGCCAGCAGCCCCGACAGGGGGCAGGGGACGCAGTATTTT
>TRBV7-2|NA|TRBJ1-1|NA
CASSLVSGDTEAFF
TGTGCCAGCAGCTTAGTTTCGGGGGACACTGAAGCTTTCTTT
>TRBV29-1|NA|TRBJ1-1|NA
CSVVKQMNTEAFF
TGCAGCGTTGTGAAACAAATGAACACTGAAGCTTTCTTT
>TRBV5-6|TRBD1|TRBJ2-3|NA
CASKTGEIDTQYF
TGTGCCAGCAAAACAGGGGAAATAGATACGCAGTATTTT
>TRBV2|NA|TRBJ2-1|NA
CASSLERTSGNEQFF
TGTGCCAGCAGTCTCGAGCGGACCAGTGGGAATGAGCAGTTCTTC
>TRBV7-2|TRBD1|TRBJ2-5|NA
CASSFDREETQYF
TGTGCCAGCAGTTTCGACAGGGAAGAGACCCAGTACTTC
>TRBV6-5|TRBD1|TRBJ1-3|NA
CASTLGQSNTIYF
TGTGCCAGCACCCTGGGACAGTCAAACACCATATATTTT
>TRBV7-9|TRBD2|TRBJ2-1|NA
CASSSLAGGYNEQFF
TGTGCCAGCAGCTCCCTAGCGGGGGGGTACAATGAGCAGTTCTTC
>TRBV6-5|TRBD1|TRBJ2-7|NA
CASSRGLNYEQYF
TGTGCCAGCAGTAGGGGGCTTAACTACGAGCAGTACTTC
>TRBV5-1|NA|TRBJ1-2|NA
CASSFSGTEEGYTF
TGCGCCAGCAGCTTTTCAGGGACTGAGGAGGGCTACACCTTC
>TRBV4-1|NA|TRBJ1-1|NA
CASSQPLRGTEAFF
TGCGCCAGCAGCCAACCCCTACGGGGCACTGAAGCTTTCTTT
>TRBV30|NA|TRBJ1-1|NA
CAWSVLETNTEAFF
TGTGCCTGGAGTGTACTTGAAACTAACACTGAAGCTTTCTTT
>TRBV7-2|NA|TRBJ2-1|NA
CASSLVVDIQGRRNEQFF
TGTGCCAGCAGCTTAGTAGTGGATATACAGGGAAGGAGGAATGAGCAGTTCTTC
>TRBV10-3|NA|TRBJ1-2|NA
CAISDGQGGLGYTF
TGTGCCATCAGTGATGGGCAGGGAGGTCTTGGCTACACCTTC
>TRBV28|NA|TRBJ1-1|once
CASSLRGGGTEAFF
TGTGCCAGCAGCTTAAGGGGGGGTGGCACTGAAGCTTTCTTT
>TRBV29-1|NA|TRBJ2-1|NA
CSVEPTTGIAEQFF
TGCAGCGTTGAACCTACGACAGGTATAGCTGAGCAGTTCTTC
>TRBV5-1|NA|TRBJ2-7|NA
CASKGNSYEQYF
TGCGCCAGCAAGGGGAACTCCTACGAGCAGTACTTC
>TRBV12-5|NA|TRBJ2-3|NA
CASGPYGGADTQYF
TGTGCTAGTGGTCCCTACGGAGGGGCAGATACGCAGTATTTT
>TRBV12-3/TRBV12-4|TRBD1|TRBJ2-7|NA
CASSGTGSYEQYF
TGTGCCAGCAGTGGGACAGGGTCCTACGAGCAGTACTTC
>TRBV11-3|TRBD1|TRBJ2-1|once
CASSKRQGEYNEQFF
TGTGCCAGCAGTAAGAGACAGGGAGAGTACAATGAGCAGTTCTTC
>TRBV5-1|TRBD1|TRBJ1-2|NA
CASSPTGGIHGYTF
TGCGCCAGCAGCCCGACAGGGGGTATCCATGGCTACACCTTC
>TRBV5-8|TRBD1|TRBJ1-1|NA
CASSRWPRDRGEAFF
TGTGCCAGCAGCCGTTGGCCCCGGGACAGGGGGGAAGCTTTCTTT
>TRBV30|TRBD2|TRBJ2-3|NA
CAWTRGGPPYTQYF
TGTGCCTGGACTCGCGGGGGGCCCCCCTATACGCAGTATTTT
>TRBV30|NA|TRBJ1-5|NA
CAWSTGRSRQPQHF
TGTGCCTGGAGTACAGGGAGATCCCGTCAGCCCCAGCATTTT
>TRBV6-5|TRBD2|TRBJ2-7|once
CASSPLGGGSYEQYF
TGTGCCAGCAGCCCCCTGGGGGGGGGTTCCTACGAGCAGTACTTC
>TRBV10-2|TRBD1|TRBJ2-2|few
CTTGTGPSNTGELFF
TGCACCACCGGGACAGGACCTTCAAACACCGGGGAGCTGTTTTTT
>TRBV25-1|NA|TRBJ2-5|NA
CASSERVPSETQYF
TGTGCCAGCAGTGAACGGGTGCCATCGGAGACCCAGTACTTC
>TRBV23-1|NA|TRBJ1-5|NA
CASSQGNGDYSNQPQHF
TGCGCCAGCAGTCAAGGTAACGGTGATTATAGCAATCAGCCCCAGCATTTT
>TRBV7-2|TRBD2|TRBJ2-7|few
CASSSTSGWTYEQYF
TGTGCCAGCAGCTCGACTAGCGGGTGGACCTACGAGCAGTACTTC
>TRBV19|NA|TRBJ2-2|NA
CASSMGLYTGELFF
TGTGCCAGTAGTATGGGGCTTTACACCGGGGAGCTGTTTTTT
>TRBV5-1|NA|TRBJ1-5|NA
CASSLDGGQPQHF
TGCGCCAGCAGCTTGGATGGGGGCCAGCCCCAGCATTTT
>TRBV10-3|NA|TRBJ1-1|NA
CAISSGGANTEAFF
TGTGCCATCAGTTCGGGAGGGGCGAACACTGAAGCTTTCTTT
>TRBV4-1|NA|TRBJ1-1|NA
CASSPSPGLNTEAFF
TGCGCCAGCAGCCCCTCTCCAGGTCTGAACACTGAAGCTTTCTTT
>TRBV7-8|NA|TRBJ1-1|NA
CASSPHGQIGTEAFF
TGTGCCAGCAGCCCGCACGGACAAATCGGCACTGAAGCTTTCTTT
>TRBV5-6|NA|TRBJ1-1|NA
CASSPQSTGEAFF
TGTGCCAGCAGCCCTCAATCGACAGGTGAAGCTTTCTTT
>TRBV29-1|NA|TRBJ1-3|NA
CSVAEGNSGNTIYF
TGCAGCGTTGCCGAGGGAAACTCTGGAAACACCATATATTTT
>TRBV12-5|NA|TRBJ2-5|NA
CASGFDTLDQYF
TGTGCTAGTGGCTTCGACACCTTAGACCAGTACTTC
>TRBV30|TRBD2|TRBJ2-5|NA
CAWSVPSGGAETQYF
TGTGCCTGGAGTGTACCGAGCGGGGGGGCTGAGACCCAGTACTTC
>TRBV29-1|TRBD1|TRBJ1-2|NA
CSSYGTAYGYTF
TGCAGCAGTTACGGGACAGCTTATGGCTACACCTTC
>TRBV30|NA|TRBJ2-4|NA
CAWSELESKNIQYF
TGTGCCTGGTCGGAGCTAGAGTCCAAAAACATTCAGTACTTC